Listed below are T cell receptor beta chains from one sample, sequenced in a study of blood T cells in healthy people across ages. MiXCR, run by TCRdb on the 5' RACE reads, gives a single entry per CDR3 protein. The sample has approximately 360,000 distinct CDR3 sequences, approximately 47% seen once. The material sequenced was blood. These receptors were obtained from a man in his sixties in good health. Each CDR3 is given with its conserved first and last residue. D genes are given only for firm matches. Some rows have no size entry. The others give once, few or many, or a class for an expanded clone.

clone_size | j_call | v_call | d_call | cdr3_aa | cdr3_nt
few | TRBJ2-1 | TRBV20-1 | TRBD2 | CSATDPRGRGGYLQFF | TGCAGTGCTACAGACCCACGGGGGAGGGGTGGATATTTGCAGTTCTTC
. | TRBJ2-1 | TRBV28 | TRBD1 | CASSASPGTGAYNEQFF | TGTGCCAGCAGTGCATCACCCGGGACAGGGGCCTACAATGAGCAGTTCTTC
few | TRBJ1-2 | TRBV19 | TRBD1 | CASRHRDRVGDGYTF | TGTGCCAGTAGGCACCGGGACAGGGTTGGAGATGGCTACACCTTC
. | TRBJ2-7 | TRBV30 | . | CACGGQNSYEQYF | TGTGCCTGTGGGGGGCAGAACTCCTACGAGCAGTACTTC
few | TRBJ2-1 | TRBV7-2 | TRBD2 | CASSPRGASGSSHNEQFF | TGTGCCAGCAGCCCTAGGGGGGCTAGCGGGAGTTCCCACAATGAGCAGTTCTTC
. | TRBJ1-1 | TRBV29-1 | TRBD1 | CSVGDRGLRTEAFF | TGCAGCGTTGGGGACAGGGGACTAAGGACTGAAGCTTTCTTT
. | TRBJ2-3 | TRBV5-6 | . | CASSLSGGATDTQYF | TGTGCCAGCAGCCTTAGCGGAGGGGCCACAGATACGCAGTATTTT
. | TRBJ2-5 | TRBV28 | TRBD1 | CASSPRTGVRQETQYF | TGTGCCAGCAGTCCGCGGACAGGGGTTCGCCAAGAGACCCAGTACTTC
. | TRBJ2-3 | TRBV4-3 | . | CASSSDRRGTQYF | TGCGCCAGCAGTTCCGACAGGCGGGGTACGCAGTATTTT
. | TRBJ1-2 | TRBV11-2 | . | CASSLVPNIPHYGYTF | TGTGCCAGCAGCTTAGTCCCAAATATACCCCACTATGGCTACACCTTC